The rows below give T cell receptor beta chains drawn from one sample of a study of CD8+CD57+ T cells in acquired aplastic anemia. TCRdb reprocessed the reads via MiXCR and lists one record per CDR3 protein. The sample has about 20,000 distinct CDR3 sequences, 30% to 50% seen once; the top ten hold over 75%. The sequenced material came from CD8+CD57+ T cells sorted from PBMCs. The source of these receptors is a human donor with aplastic anemia. Each CDR3 is given with its conserved first and last residue. Each record gives: J gene, D gene, clone size, V gene, CDR3 DNA, CDR3 protein. The D gene is left open where the match is weak. Only part of the rows carry a size: once, few, many, or a class if the clone is expanded.

TRBJ2-7	-	-	TRBV2	TGTGCCAGCAGTGAAGCGCGGGGGGGGACAGGGCAGAAGGGCGAGCAGTACTTC	CASSEARGGTGQKGEQYF
TRBJ2-7	TRBD2	-	TRBV28	TGTGGGACTAGCGGTAATGTCGGGAACGAGCAGTACTTC	CGTSGNVGNEQYF
TRBJ2-3	-	few	TRBV4-1	TGCGCCAGCAGCCAAGTATCAGGGACCACAGATACGCAGTATTTT	CASSQVSGTTDTQYF
TRBJ1-2	-	many	TRBV5-8	TGTGCCAGCGGGCCGACTTCAATGGGAAATGGCTACACCTTC	CASGPTSMGNGYTF
TRBJ2-3	-	-	TRBV3-1	TGTGCCAGCAGCCAAGTGAATACAGATACGCAGTATTTT	CASSQVNTDTQYF
TRBJ1-2	TRBD1	-	TRBV7-9	TGTGCCAGCAGCGCCCGACAGGGTATCTATGGCTACACCTTC	CASSARQGIYGYTF
TRBJ1-5	-	few	TRBV4-1	TGCGCCAGCAGCCTCACGATCGCCGGGGGCAATCAGCCCCAGCATTTT	CASSLTIAGGNQPQHF
TRBJ2-2	-	-	TRBV13	TGTGCCAGCACCGCACTGGGTCGGAACACCGGGGAGCTGTTTTTT	CASTALGRNTGELFF
TRBJ2-3	TRBD1	few	TRBV6-6	TGTGCCAGCAGTCACTCTCGCTTGACAGGGAACTCGGAGGATACGCAGTATTTT	CASSHSRLTGNSEDTQYF
TRBJ1-2	-	-	TRBV7-2	TGTGCCAGCAGCCGTACTTTAAGGGACTATGGCTACACCTTC	CASSRTLRDYGYTF
TRBJ1-1	-	-	TRBV12-3/TRBV12-4	TGTGCCAGCTCTAGTAGGGGCACTGAAGCTTTCTTT	CASSSRGTEAFF
TRBJ1-2	-	-	TRBV9	TGTGCCAGCAGCGCCGCGGTGTCCGCCTATGGCTACACCTTC	CASSAAVSAYGYTF
TRBJ1-2	TRBD1	few	TRBV19	TGTGCCAGTAGTGGTAACAGGGGGAGAGATCGCTACACCTTC	CASSGNRGRDRYTF
TRBJ2-7	TRBD1	-	TRBV19	TGTGCCAGTAGGCGAGGGACAGGACTCTACGAGCAGTACTTC	CASRRGTGLYEQYF
TRBJ1-2	TRBD1	-	TRBV20-1	TGCAGTGCAGTACAGGGGGGCTATGGCTACACCTTC	CSAVQGGYGYTF
TRBJ1-4	TRBD1	-	TRBV10-3	TGTGCCATCAGTCCCCGGACAGGGACAAAACTGTTTTTT	CAISPRTGTKLFF
TRBJ2-2	-	many	TRBV7-6	TGTGCCAGCAGCCTAACGAACACCGGGGAGCTGTTTTTT	CASSLTNTGELFF
TRBJ2-1	-	few	TRBV9	TGTGCCAGCAGCGTAGGGAGGAATGAGCAGTTCTTC	CASSVGRNEQFF
TRBJ2-7	-	-	TRBV5-4	TGTGCCAGCAGCCGGGACGGTACCTACGAGCAGTACTTC	CASSRDGTYEQYF
TRBJ1-2	-	-	TRBV6-1	TGTGCCAGCAGGTTAACCGGAGGGTATGGCTACACCTTC	CASRLTGGYGYTF
TRBJ2-7	-	-	TRBV5-1	TGCGCCAGCAGCCCTGGGCACTTGGGCACCTACGAGCAGTACTTC	CASSPGHLGTYEQYF
TRBJ2-5	TRBD2	few	TRBV20-1	TGCAGTGCTAGAGAGGTGGCTAGCGGGGAAGCGCTAGAGACCCAGTACTTC	CSAREVASGEALETQYF
TRBJ2-5	TRBD1	medium-sized	TRBV24-1	TGTGCCACCAGTGGACAGGGCCACCAAGAGACCCAGTACTTC	CATSGQGHQETQYF
TRBJ2-3	TRBD1	few	TRBV15	TGTGCCACCAGCGGGCACAGGGGTGCCCTCACAGATACGCAGTATTTT	CATSGHRGALTDTQYF
TRBJ1-5	-	-	TRBV7-2	TGTGCCAGCAGCCCTCGAGGCGTAACTCAGCCCCAGCATTTT	CASSPRGVTQPQHF
TRBJ2-3	-	many	TRBV20-1	TGCAGTGCTTTACCCTCCACAGATACGCAGTATTTT	CSALPSTDTQYF
TRBJ2-7	TRBD1	-	TRBV7-9	TGTGCCAGCAGCCCCGCGCCCTTCGGGACAGGGACCCCCTACGAGCAGTACTTC	CASSPAPFGTGTPYEQYF
TRBJ2-1	-	-	TRBV6-5	TGTGCCAGCAGTTACTCCCCGGGCAGGCCTGAGCAGTTCTTC	CASSYSPGRPEQFF
TRBJ2-6	-	few	TRBV4-2	TGTGCCAGCAGCCAAGTGGGCACCTCTGGGGCCAACGTCCTGACTTTC	CASSQVGTSGANVLTF
TRBJ2-7	-	-	TRBV4-1	TGCGCCAGCAGCCAAGAGAACTGGGCCCCCTACGAGCAGTACTTC	CASSQENWAPYEQYF
TRBJ1-1	-	many	TRBV6-1	TGTGCCAGCAGTGAAGGTACGGAAAACACTGAAGCTTTCTTT	CASSEGTENTEAFF
TRBJ1-5	-	-	TRBV12-3/TRBV12-4	TGTGCCAGCAGTTTAGTAGGCAATCAGCCCCAGCATTTT	CASSLVGNQPQHF
TRBJ2-5	-	-	TRBV7-9	TGTGCCAGCAGCTGGTCAGTCCAAGAGACCCAGTACTTC	CASSWSVQETQYF
TRBJ2-7	-	few	TRBV7-8	TGTGCCAGCAGCTCTCCCCTTGACTACGAGCAGTACTTC	CASSSPLDYEQYF
TRBJ2-1	-	-	TRBV20-1	TGCAGTGCCCTTACGGGTTCCAGCTCCTACAATGAGCAGTTCTTC	CSALTGSSSYNEQFF
TRBJ2-5	-	few	TRBV20-1	TGCAGTGCCTGGAGGGGAGAGACCCAGTACTTC	CSAWRGETQYF
TRBJ1-2	-	few	TRBV15	TGTGCCACCAGCAGAGAGATAGGGTTCAGGACAGCAACTTATGGCTACACCTTC	CATSREIGFRTATYGYTF
TRBJ2-1	-	-	TRBV7-2	TGTGCTATGTCCCGGGACACAACGAATGAGCAGTTCTTC	CAMSRDTTNEQFF
TRBJ2-2	-	-	TRBV24-1	TGTGCCACCAGTGATTTAGGTTTTCCGGTCTTTAACACCGGGGAGCTGTTTTTT	CATSDLGFPVFNTGELFF
TRBJ2-1	TRBD2	few	TRBV12-3/TRBV12-4	TGCGCCAGCAGTGAGCTAGCGGGACGCGTTTACAATGAGCAGTTCTTC	CASSELAGRVYNEQFF
TRBJ2-7	TRBD1	-	TRBV24-1	TGTGCCACCAGTGATTTTCGCAGGGGGCGAGGGGAGCAGTACTTC	CATSDFRRGRGEQYF
TRBJ2-3	TRBD2	-	TRBV20-1	TGCAGTTTTAGCGGGGGGGGCACAGATACGCAGTATTTT	CSFSGGGTDTQYF
TRBJ2-1	TRBD2	-	TRBV5-6	TGTGCCAGCAGCGTCCTAGCGGGGGGGCCTCCCTACAATGAGCAGTTCTTC	CASSVLAGGPPYNEQFF
TRBJ1-5	TRBD1	-	TRBV27	TGTGCCAGCAGTTTTACAGGGGATAGTCAGCCCCAGCATTTT	CASSFTGDSQPQHF
TRBJ1-1	-	-	TRBV20-1	TGCAGTGCCTTTCCAGGGAACACTGAAGCTTTCTTT	CSAFPGNTEAFF
TRBJ1-5	TRBD1	-	TRBV7-8	TGTGCCAGCAGCTTAAGCGGACAGGTTGGTCAGCCCCAGCATTTT	CASSLSGQVGQPQHF
TRBJ1-4	-	many	TRBV7-9	TGTGCCAGCAGCCCCCCCACAACTAATGAAAAACTGTTTTTT	CASSPPTTNEKLFF
TRBJ2-3	-	many	TRBV15	TGTGCCACCAGCAGAAACCCGGGACTTAGCACAGATACGCAGTATTTT	CATSRNPGLSTDTQYF
TRBJ1-1	-	many	TRBV3-1	TGTGCCAGCAGCCTCAAGAACACTGAAGCTTTCTTT	CASSLKNTEAFF
TRBJ2-5	TRBD2	-	TRBV11-2	TGTGCCAGCAGCTTCACGACTAGCGGGGGGCAAGAGACCCAGTACTTC	CASSFTTSGGQETQYF
TRBJ2-7	-	many	TRBV20-1	TGCAGTGCTTCCCGGAGCGGCGAGCAGTACTTC	CSASRSGEQYF
TRBJ2-5	TRBD2	many	TRBV20-1	TGCAGTGCTAGAGATGGGACTAGCGGGGAAGAGACCCAGTACTTC	CSARDGTSGEETQYF
TRBJ2-3	TRBD2	-	TRBV7-9	TGTGCCAGCAGCTTAGGGTCTAGCGGACTAGATACGCAGTATTTT	CASSLGSSGLDTQYF
TRBJ1-5	-	-	TRBV19	TGTGCCAGTAGTATGGGGATGAATCAGCCCCAGCATTTT	CASSMGMNQPQHF
TRBJ1-3	-	-	TRBV20-1	TGCAGTGCAAGAGGACGGAGCTCTGGAAACACCATATATTTT	CSARGRSSGNTIYF